This TCR beta chain was captured by sequencing in a study of monozygotic twins with inflammatory bowel disease. From its re-call of the 5' RACE reads, TCRdb lists each CDR3 protein once, without DNA. This sample's clone table lists around 380,000 distinct CDR3 sequences. Points from the study as a whole: Perhaps reflecting limited power, concordant and discordant twins did not differ in repertoire similarity.

CDR3 length: 16 amino acids. As to this clonotype: The antigen remains undetermined.

Sequencing was carried out using blood. The source is a human donor with ulcerative colitis or Crohn's disease, or a healthy co-twin of an affected twin (not recorded which). This chain connects TRBV12-3 or TRBV12-4 to TRBJ1-1; TCRdb gives TRBD1 as the D gene, but with no DNA this cannot be confirmed. The CDR3 loop is CASSLREGHMNTEAFF.